These T cell receptor beta chains were read from a single sample in a study of T cell responses to AZD1222 COVID-19 vaccine. Method: immunoSEQ multiplex PCR; TCRdb's copy keeps in-frame clones and lacks some. The table includes more than 100,000 clones, just over 85% detected once. The material sequenced was peripheral blood, taken on day 0 of AZD1222 vaccination. The receptors derive from an adult in good health. The CDR3 runs from the conserved cysteine through the conserved F or W. D genes are given only for firm matches. Clone sizes are given selectively: once, few, many, or a class where the clone is expanded.

-,TRBJ1-6,-,TRBV5-6,CASSLSVGTGSPLHF,TGTGCCAGCAGCTTGAGTGTGGGTACGGGTTCACCCCTCCACTTT
TRBD1,TRBJ1-1,-,TRBV5-1,CASSITGTGNTEAFF,TGCGCCAGCAGCATCACCGGGACAGGGAACACTGAAGCTTTCTTT
-,TRBJ2-7,-,TRBV19,CASSMQGRFYEQYF,TGTGCCAGTAGTATGCAGGGACGGTTCTACGAGCAGTACTTC
TRBD2,TRBJ2-7,-,TRBV6-5,CASSSTSGGNYEQYF,TGTGCCAGCAGTTCAACTAGCGGGGGGAACTACGAGCAGTACTTC
TRBD1,TRBJ1-5,-,TRBV6-6,CASSSDRGNQPQHF,TGTGCCAGCAGTTCCGACAGGGGCAATCAGCCCCAGCATTTT
-,TRBJ1-1,-,TRBV6-4,CASRTTVNTEAFF,TGTGCCAGCAGAACTACAGTGAACACTGAAGCTTTCTTT
TRBD1,TRBJ2-7,-,TRBV11-2,CASSPRQGYEQYF,TGTGCCAGCAGCCCTCGACAGGGCTACGAGCAGTACTTC
TRBD2,TRBJ2-7,few,TRBV19,CASSTGTSGSHEQYF,TGTGCCAGTTCAACAGGGACTAGCGGGAGCCACGAGCAGTACTTC
TRBD1,TRBJ1-2,-,TRBV28,CASKFRGQGAGYGYTF,TGTGCCAGCAAGTTTAGGGGACAGGGGGCGGGCTATGGCTACACCTTC
-,TRBJ2-7,once,TRBV6-5,CASSRGTSGEQYF,TGTGCCAGCAGTCGTGGGACATCGGGCGAGCAGTACTTC
TRBD1,TRBJ1-1,-,TRBV29-1,CSVGTGGRTSEAFF,TGCAGCGTTGGAACAGGGGGCCGAACGAGTGAAGCTTTCTTT
-,TRBJ1-3,once,TRBV5-1,CASSSASSGNTIYF,TGCGCCAGCAGCTCGGCGAGCTCTGGAAACACCATATATTTT
-,TRBJ1-4,-,TRBV25-1,CASSDYRATNEKLFF,TGTGCCAGCAGTGATTACAGGGCTACTAATGAAAAACTGTTTTTT
-,TRBJ1-5,-,TRBV6-2/TRBV6-3,CASSQAAGNQPQHF,TGTGCCAGCAGCCAAGCGGCAGGCAATCAGCCCCAGCATTTT
TRBD1,TRBJ1-1,-,TRBV14,CASSQNRGTRTEAFF,TGTGCCAGCAGCCAAAACAGGGGCACGCGCACTGAAGCTTTCTTT
TRBD1,TRBJ2-7,-,TRBV28,CASSPTGPYEQYF,TGTGCCAGCAGTCCGACAGGGCCCTACGAGCAGTACTTC
TRBD2,TRBJ2-1,-,TRBV2,CASSEIWAGGSNEQFF,TGTGCCAGCAGTGAAATATGGGCGGGGGGAAGCAATGAGCAGTTCTTC
-,TRBJ1-1,-,TRBV9,CASSVSGGNTEAFF,TGTGCCAGCAGCGTCTCTGGCGGAAACACTGAAGCTTTCTTT
-,TRBJ1-4,-,TRBV9,CASSVAGRRTEKLFF,TGTGCCAGCAGCGTAGCGGGACGGAGGACCGAAAAACTGTTTTTT
-,TRBJ2-4,once,TRBV6-5,CASRHPSVKNIQYF,TGTGCCAGCAGACACCCTAGCGTCAAAAACATTCAGTACTTC
-,TRBJ1-2,-,TRBV21-1,CASSKAGGNYGYTF,TGTGCCAGCAGCAAAGCGGGGGGTAACTATGGCTACACCTTC
-,TRBJ2-7,-,TRBV19,CASSTQAEQYF,TGTGCCAGTAGTACCCAGGCGGAGCAGTACTTC
TRBD1,TRBJ1-6,-,TRBV27,CASSLGQVNSPLHF,TGTGCCAGCAGTTTAGGACAGGTTAATTCACCCCTCCACTTT
TRBD2,TRBJ2-1,-,TRBV7-8,CASSPGLAGSYNEQFF,TGTGCCAGCAGCCCGGGACTAGCGGGCAGCTACAATGAGCAGTTCTTC
-,TRBJ2-3,-,TRBV18,CASSRSRDRYTDTQYF,TGTGCCAGCTCCCGAAGCCGGGACCGGTACACAGATACGCAGTATTTT
-,TRBJ1-5,-,TRBV5-8,CASSFIQGASNQPQHF,TGTGCCAGCAGCTTCATACAGGGAGCCAGCAATCAGCCCCAGCATTTT
-,TRBJ1-4,-,TRBV9,CASSVGGSTNEKLFF,TGTGCCAGCAGCGTAGGGGGATCAACTAATGAAAAACTGTTTTTT
-,TRBJ2-7,-,TRBV5-4,CASSLVPPGVEQYF,TGTGCCAGCAGCTTGGTCCCCCCGGGGGTGGAGCAGTACTTC
TRBD1,TRBJ1-3,-,TRBV10-3,CAITKGEGAFGNTIYF,TGTGCCATCACCAAAGGGGAGGGGGCTTTTGGAAACACCATATATTTT
TRBD1,TRBJ1-5,-,TRBV6-5,CASSRQGANQPQHF,TGTGCCAGCAGTCGACAGGGTGCGAATCAGCCCCAGCATTTT
TRBD2,TRBJ2-7,-,TRBV24-1,CATSDSGTSGEQYF,TGTGCCACCAGTGATTCCGGGACTAGCGGCGAGCAGTACTTC
-,TRBJ1-5,-,TRBV9,CASSALADQPQHF,TGTGCCAGCAGCGCCTTAGCTGATCAGCCCCAGCATTTT
-,TRBJ2-7,-,TRBV19,CASSIGRNYEQYF,TGTGCCAGTAGTATTGGCAGGAACTACGAGCAGTACTTC
TRBD1,TRBJ1-1,-,TRBV18,CASSPSSGGMNTEAFF,TGTGCCAGCTCACCATCTTCAGGGGGGATGAACACTGAAGCTTTCTTT
TRBD2,TRBJ2-1,-,TRBV29-1,CSVEDQAVTSNSYNEQFF,TGCAGCGTTGAAGACCAAGCCGTGACTAGCAATTCCTACAATGAGCAGTTCTTC
TRBD1,TRBJ1-6,-,TRBV30,CAWSRGQGGSPLHF,TGTGCCTGGAGTCGGGGACAGGGTGGGTCACCCCTCCACTTT
TRBD2,TRBJ2-3,few,TRBV11-1,CASSLGGTRADF,TGTGCCAGCAGCTTAGGGGGGACTAGAGCGGATTTT
-,TRBJ1-5,-,TRBV6-6,CASSYLGAQPQHF,TGTGCCAGCAGTTACTTGGGGGCGCAGCCCCAGCATTTT
-,TRBJ2-2,-,TRBV30,CAWTGTLNTGELFF,TGTGCCTGGACTGGTACCCTGAACACCGGGGAGCTGTTTTTT
-,TRBJ2-7,-,TRBV10-3,CAAAMLTGVIHEQYF,TGTGCCGCCGCCATGTTGACGGGAGTTATCCACGAGCAGTACTTC
TRBD1,TRBJ2-7,-,TRBV11-3,CASSLAATGALYEQYF,TGTGCCAGCAGCTTAGCGGCGACAGGGGCCCTCTACGAGCAGTACTTC
-,TRBJ1-1,-,TRBV6-5,CASSYSEAFF,TGTGCCAGCAGTTACTCAGAAGCTTTCTTT
-,TRBJ2-3,-,TRBV19,CASSSTPGVGTDTQYF,TGTGCCAGTAGTTCCACGCCAGGGGTGGGCACAGATACGCAGTATTTT
-,TRBJ2-1,few,TRBV7-9,CASSLNRHGGFQNEQFF,TGTGCCAGCAGCTTAAACCGGCACGGAGGCTTTCAAAATGAGCAGTTCTTC
-,TRBJ2-1,-,TRBV12-2,CASRFPRRYNEQFF,TGTGCAAGTCGCTTCCCCCGCAGGTACAATGAGCAGTTCTTC
-,TRBJ1-1,once,TRBV6-1,CASSEALTGGAFF,TGTGCCAGCAGTGAAGCGCTTACAGGTGGAGCTTTCTTT
TRBD2,TRBJ2-5,-,TRBV30,CAWRLAGGQETQYF,TGTGCCTGGAGGCTAGCGGGGGGGCAAGAGACCCAGTACTTC
-,TRBJ1-4,-,TRBV5-1,CASSLREANEKLFF,TGCGCCAGCAGCTTGAGGGAAGCTAATGAAAAACTGTTTTTT
TRBD1,TRBJ1-2,-,TRBV5-6,CASGTGHYGYTF,TGTGCCAGCGGGACAGGGCACTATGGCTACACCTTC